Listed below are T cell receptor beta chains from one sample, sequenced in a study of blood T cell repertoires in COVID-19. Assay used: immunoSEQ multiplex PCR; TCRdb lists only in-frame clones, some missing. The sample lists 210,000 or so clones; more than 70% were seen once. Sequences were obtained from peripheral blood. The receptor source for this set is a woman between 40 and 50 years old who had recovered from COVID-19. Each CDR3 is given with its conserved first and last residue. The order of the fields is clone size, J gene, D gene, V gene, CDR3 protein, CDR3 DNA. D genes are given only for firm matches. Clone sizes are given selectively: once, few, many, or a class where the clone is expanded.

>NA|TRBJ2-1|TRBD2|TRBV11-3
CASSLGTRGVVEQFF
TGTGCCAGCAGCTTGGGGACTAGGGGGGTCGTTGAGCAGTTCTTC
>NA|TRBJ2-5|TRBD1|TRBV3-1/TRBV3-2
CASSQALGTGYQETQYF
TGTGCCAGCAGCCAAGCCCTAGGGACAGGGTACCAAGAGACCCAGTACTTC
>NA|TRBJ2-2|TRBD2|TRBV7-2
CASSLDGRARAGELFF
TGTGCCAGCAGCTTAGACGGGAGGGCCAGGGCCGGGGAGCTGTTTTTT
>NA|TRBJ1-4|NA|TRBV13
CASSSHGGRTNEKLFF
TGTGCCAGCAGCTCACACGGGGGGCGGACTAATGAAAAACTGTTTTTT
>NA|TRBJ2-7|TRBD1|TRBV7-9
CASSSDRENAYEQYF
TGTGCCAGCAGCTCGGACAGGGAAAATGCCTACGAGCAGTACTTC
>NA|TRBJ2-7|TRBD1|TRBV11-3
CASSLEAGGGYEQYF
TGTGCCAGCAGCTTAGAGGCAGGGGGCGGCTACGAGCAGTACTTC
>once|TRBJ1-2|NA|TRBV28
CASSSMRGSKGYTF
TGTGCCAGCAGTTCGATGAGGGGGTCGAAGGGCTACACCTTC
>NA|TRBJ1-1|NA|TRBV3-1/TRBV3-2
CASSQTSDTEAFF
TGTGCCAGCAGCCAAACGTCGGACACTGAAGCTTTCTTT
>NA|TRBJ2-7|TRBD1|TRBV9
CASSIGQGQTYEQYF
TGTGCCAGCAGCATAGGACAGGGTCAAACCTACGAGCAGTACTTC
>NA|TRBJ1-2|NA|TRBV18
CASSPPGGVNYGYTF
TGTGCCAGCTCACCCCCTGGAGGGGTCAACTATGGCTACACCTTC
>NA|TRBJ1-2|NA|TRBV10-3
CAISEGGDYGYTF
TGTGCCATCAGTGAGGGGGGGGACTATGGCTACACCTTC
>NA|TRBJ2-5|TRBD2|TRBV4-3
CASSQAQAGGSGETQYF
TGCGCCAGCAGCCAGGCACAAGCGGGAGGCTCGGGAGAGACCCAGTACTTC
>NA|TRBJ2-1|NA|TRBV9
CASSVGWDGPWSGQVGEQFF
TGTGCCAGCAGCGTAGGCTGGGACGGGCCTTGGAGCGGGCAAGTCGGTGAGCAGTTCTTC
>NA|TRBJ2-7|NA|TRBV7-9
CASSPLSPYEQYF
TGTGCCAGCAGCCCCCTAAGCCCCTACGAGCAGTACTTC
>NA|TRBJ2-7|TRBD1|TRBV28
CASRDQYGQGASYEQYF
TGTGCCAGCAGAGACCAATATGGACAGGGGGCAAGCTACGAGCAGTACTTC
>NA|TRBJ1-5|NA|TRBV18
CASSAGLSLDQPQHF
TGTGCCAGCTCCGCAGGGTTGTCTCTGGATCAGCCCCAGCATTTT
>NA|TRBJ2-7|NA|TRBV4-1
CASSQGALTYEQYF
TGCGCCAGCAGCCAAGGGGCCCTAACCTACGAGCAGTACTTC
>few|TRBJ2-7|NA|TRBV19
CASSTYSSPYEQYF
TGTGCCAGTAGTACCTACAGTTCTCCCTACGAGCAGTACTTC
>NA|TRBJ2-2|NA|TRBV6-6
CASSYLGTTNTGELFF
TGTGCCAGCAGTTACCTGGGCACCACGAACACCGGGGAGCTGTTTTTT
>once|TRBJ2-5|TRBD1|TRBV14
CASSHPRDREETQYF
TGTGCCAGCAGCCACCCCCGGGACAGGGAGGAGACCCAGTACTTC
>NA|TRBJ1-3|TRBD1|TRBV28
CASSPGQGATGNTIYF
TGTGCCAGCAGCCCAGGGCAGGGGGCGACTGGAAACACCATATATTTT
>NA|TRBJ2-1|TRBD2|TRBV5-4
CASSTWGGDEQFF
TGTGCCAGCAGCACCTGGGGGGGGGATGAGCAGTTCTTC
>NA|TRBJ2-5|NA|TRBV5-1
CASSLTEETQYF
TGCGCCAGCAGCTTGACAGAAGAGACCCAGTACTTC
>NA|TRBJ2-2|TRBD1|TRBV5-5
CASSSSGQGHTGELFF
TGTGCCAGCAGCTCCTCAGGACAGGGGCACACCGGGGAGCTGTTTTTT
>NA|TRBJ1-1|NA|TRBV18
CASSPSVTEAFF
TGTGCCAGCTCACCGAGTGTCACTGAAGCTTTCTTT
>NA|TRBJ1-1|TRBD1|TRBV19
CASRTGQVNTEAFF
TGTGCCAGTAGGACCGGACAGGTTAACACTGAAGCTTTCTTT